These 7 T cell receptor beta chains came from one sample sequenced in a study of blood T cell repertoires in COVID-19 (dated by TCRdb to 2019 to 2021). The library was made by the immunoSEQ multiplex PCR assay. Imported from immuneACCESS, the table was reduced by TCRdb to in-frame sequences with V and J called. These copies leave out some clones; in studies compared against another copy, an unresolved V gene accounts for under half, and the cause of the remainder is not known. In this sample the table shows over 85,000 clones, 75% to 85% of which occur a single time. In total, the top ten clones hold less than 25% of the sample. Specimen: peripheral blood. All receptors derive from a man aged 70 or older with acute or convalescent COVID-19.

A few counts support this clone. The rearrangement uses TRBV7-8 and TRBJ1-5; no reliable D call. The CDR3 consists of 13 residues. Germline V gene sequence: CDR1 SGHVS, CDR2 FQNEAQ. V lost 3 bases and J 6 bases, leaving 9 bases between the germline ends. The DNA for the CDR3 is TGTGCCAGCAGCTTCTCGCTAAGTCAGCCCCAGCATTTT. Protein product: CASSFSLSQPQHF. The full variable domain, rest sourced from reference TRBV7-8 and TRBJ1-5, is GAGVSQSPRYKVAKRGQDVALRCDPISGHVSLFWYQQALGQGPEFLTYFQNEAQLDKSGLPSDRFFAERPEGSVSTLKIQRTQQEDSAVYLCASSFSLSQPQHFGDGTRLSIL.

This clone was observed once. The chain is built from TRBV10-3 and TRBJ2-2, with D perhaps TRBD1 (6 bases). The CDR3 extends over 14 amino acids. V lost 6 bases and J lost 1, with 9 bases in between. Germline V gene sequence: CDR1 ENHRY, CDR2 SYGVKD. CDR3 loop: CAISLGQNTGELFF. The CDR3 nucleotides are TGTGCCATCAGCTTGGGACAGAACACCGGGGAGCTGTTTTTT.

This clone turned up a few times. The chain has TRBV9 and TRBJ2-7; 8 positions match TRBD1. Unmatched junction bases numbered 14, after V lost 0 bases and J lost 3 bases. CDR1 is SGDLS and CDR2 is YYNGEE in the germline V gene. The CDR3 loop spans 18 amino acids. The chain's CDR3 is CASSVAPVFDRGRYEQYF. The CDR3 coding sequence is TGTGCCAGCAGCGTAGCACCTGTCTTCGACAGGGGCCGCTACGAGCAGTACTTC.

The chain has TRBV5-4 and TRBJ2-1; 9 nucleotides align to TRBD2. The CDR3 loop spans 16 amino acids. Trimming took 0 bases from V and 6 from J; bases not matched to a gene: 7. The germline gives CDR1 SGHNT, CDR2 YYREEE (reference sequence). The CDR3 DNA is TGTGCCAGCAGCTTGGCCCCGGGACTAGCATCCAATGAGCAGTTCTTC. Residues: CASSLAPGLASNEQFF.

The V and J genes are TRBV9 and TRBJ2-3, with 8 bases matching TRBD2. Germline CDR1 and CDR2: SGDLS and YYNGEE. The ends lost 3 bases at V and 7 bases at J; junction bases unmatched: 13. CDR3 length: 16 residues. The DNA for the CDR3 is TGTGCCAGCAGCGCCTATCGGGGGGGAGCGGGGCATACGCAGTATTTT. Residues: CASSAYRGGAGHTQYF.

The chain joins TRBV19 to TRBJ1-2, with 9 nucleotides matching TRBD1. The CDR3 length is 14 residues. After removal of 9 bases from V and 4 bases from J, the junction contained 9 bases not matched to a gene. Germline V CDR1 and CDR2: LNHDA, SQIVND (reference sequence). CDR3 nucleotide sequence: TGTGCCAGCGACCCCGGGACAGGGCTCTATGGCTACACCTTC. Its protein product is CASDPGTGLYGYTF.

The sample holds one count of this clone. CDR3 in amino acids: CASSPGGYSGANVLTF. The CDR3 coding sequence is TGTGCCAGCAGCCCCGGCGGTTACTCTGGGGCCAACGTCCTGACTTTC. The gene calls are TRBV7-6 and TRBJ2-6; D not certain. The length of the CDR3 is 16 residues. Germline assignment: CDR1 SGHVS and CDR2 FNYEAQ. Deletions cut 5 bases from V and 0 bases from J, with 11 bases between.